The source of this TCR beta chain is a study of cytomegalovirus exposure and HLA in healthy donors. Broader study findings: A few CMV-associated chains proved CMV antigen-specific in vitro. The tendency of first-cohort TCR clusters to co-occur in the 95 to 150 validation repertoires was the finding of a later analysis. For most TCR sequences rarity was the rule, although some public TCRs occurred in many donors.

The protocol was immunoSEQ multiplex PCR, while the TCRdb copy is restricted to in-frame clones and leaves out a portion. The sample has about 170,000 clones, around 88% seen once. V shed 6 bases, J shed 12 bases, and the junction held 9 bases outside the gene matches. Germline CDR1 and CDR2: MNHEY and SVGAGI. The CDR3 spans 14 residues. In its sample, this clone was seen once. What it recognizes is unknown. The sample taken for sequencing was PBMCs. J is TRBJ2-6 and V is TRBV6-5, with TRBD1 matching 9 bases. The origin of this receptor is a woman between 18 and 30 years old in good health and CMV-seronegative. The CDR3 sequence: CASSSTGGVGVLTF. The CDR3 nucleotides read TGTGCCAGCAGCTCGACAGGGGGGGTGGGCGTCCTGACTTTC.